The rows below give T cell receptor beta chains drawn from one sample of a study of Ad26.COV2.S vaccination and SARS-CoV-2 variants. Generated by immunoSEQ multiplex PCR, the TCRdb table keeps only in-frame clones and is missing some. The sample has roughly 300,000 clones, 86% seen once. Sequenced here: peripheral blood, sampled in a trial of Ad26.COV2.S vaccine versus placebo. All receptors come from a person between 18 and 65 years old who received the Ad26.COV2.S COVID-19 vaccine or a placebo. Each CDR3 is given with its conserved first and last residue. The order of the fields is V gene, clone size, CDR3 protein. Clone size is not always given. Where it is, it says once, few, many or a class for expanded clones.

TRBV7-8 - CASSLGVMNTEAFF
TRBV29-1 - CSLGGGLAGVSSYNEQFF
TRBV19 - CASSIGDRDYEQYF
TRBV28 few CASSSRWTGFTEKLFF
TRBV28 - CASGDGPGEKLFF
TRBV4-3 - CASSPKDSSMNTEAFF
TRBV30 - CAWSPGTSGRDTQYF
TRBV3-1/TRBV3-2 - CASSQVSHSLTYEQYF
TRBV7-2 - CASSPDRLATNEKLFF
TRBV19 - CASSIPGGAYEQYF
TRBV21-1 - CASSKRDFEDETQYF
TRBV5-5 - CASSWGRESSYEQYF
TRBV6-2/TRBV6-3 - CASSYSKGANGYTF
TRBV28 - CASSWTSGTSYEQYF
TRBV4-2 - CASSQADRTVEAFF
TRBV7-9 - CASSLSQAGSYGYTF
TRBV7-2 once CASSRGLQETQYF
TRBV3-1/TRBV3-2 once CASSQGAGGQNDF
TRBV11-2 once CASSLTENQPQHF
TRBV7-9 - CASSLGGGAGDTQYF
TRBV25-1 once CASSDLDATADTQYF
TRBV5-1 - CASTPGRIYNEQFF
TRBV7-9 - CASSRGQGETQYF
TRBV28 - CASSLRRAPLFEQFF
TRBV9 once CASSTGGHQETQYF
TRBV28 - CASSLSRGQPQHF
TRBV6-4 - CASRTLSFRELFF
TRBV7-9 - CASSLANRNEQFF
TRBV3-1/TRBV3-2 - CASSQDSDSGNTIYF
TRBV4-1 many CASSQVRGQREEKLFF
TRBV7-2 once CASSLERDQPQHF
TRBV9 - CASSGGGAGPARAQYF
TRBV5-1 - CASSSSSGGAGETQYF
TRBV4-3 - CASSQDLVAGGIETQYF
TRBV5-1 once CASTRDSQIPETQYF
TRBV6-1 - CASSDLAGGLSDTQYF
TRBV12-3/TRBV12-4 - CASSWDRTGPQHF
TRBV7-9 - CASSLEGFGTEAFF
TRBV7-2 - CASSLAGGQNTEAFF
TRBV6-5 - CASSFSWGAYEQYF
TRBV29-1 - CSGLEQLNTEAFF
TRBV30 - CAWSRPTDEQYF
TRBV19 - CASNDEKLFF
TRBV18 - CASSRLQGAQETQYF
TRBV9 - CASSPQVSGGLTDTQYF
TRBV7-2 once CASSPRGGASYGYTF
TRBV28 few CASRIRWGADHIQYF
TRBV4-1 - CASSQDHATDTQYF
TRBV2 once CASKNATSGRYEQYF
TRBV19 - CASSMPTERRGYTF
TRBV4-3 few CASSQLYSGGPTDTQYF
TRBV7-9 - CASSLGLGRMAGANVLTF
TRBV6-4 - CAKGERTDISYEQYF
TRBV11-2 - CASSSPGGAGTGELFF
TRBV14 - CASSQDKGTGKAEKLFF
TRBV7-9 - CASSYGQGGEQYF
TRBV27 - CASSYKVANEQFF